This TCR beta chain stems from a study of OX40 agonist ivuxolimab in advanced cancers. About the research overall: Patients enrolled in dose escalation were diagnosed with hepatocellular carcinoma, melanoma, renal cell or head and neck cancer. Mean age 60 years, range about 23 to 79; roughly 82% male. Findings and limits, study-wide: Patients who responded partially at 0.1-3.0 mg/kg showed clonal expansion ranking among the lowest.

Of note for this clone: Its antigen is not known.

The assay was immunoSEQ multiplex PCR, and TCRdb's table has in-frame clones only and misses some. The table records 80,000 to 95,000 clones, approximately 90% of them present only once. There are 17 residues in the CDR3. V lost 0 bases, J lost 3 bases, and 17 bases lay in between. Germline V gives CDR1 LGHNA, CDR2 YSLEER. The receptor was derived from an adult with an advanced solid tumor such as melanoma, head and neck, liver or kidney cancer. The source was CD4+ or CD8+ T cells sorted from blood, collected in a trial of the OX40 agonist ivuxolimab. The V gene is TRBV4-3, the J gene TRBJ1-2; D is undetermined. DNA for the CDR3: TGCGCCAGCAGCCAAGAACGGGGATGGGATTTGGACTATGGCTACACCTTC. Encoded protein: CASSQERGWDLDYGYTF.